The 13 T cell receptor beta chains listed next were all sequenced from one sample in a study of T cell responses to AZD1222 COVID-19 vaccine. The method was immunoSEQ multiplex PCR; TCRdb's version includes in-frame clones alone and lacks a portion of them. The table lists about 140,000 clones, just under 95% of them singletons. The starting material was peripheral blood, obtained 28 days after the second AZD1222 dose. The receptors were sampled from an adult who received the AZD1222 COVID-19 vaccine.

This rearrangement joins TRBV5-1 to TRBJ1-6; TRBD1 might be the D (5 bases). Germline V gives CDR1 SGHRS, CDR2 YFSETQ. The CDR3 loop spans 17 amino acids. V lost 1 base to trimming and J lost 0 bases, with 11 bases between them. The CDR3 sequence: CASSLWGTSSYNSPLHF. For the CDR3, the DNA is TGCGCCAGCAGCTTGTGGGGCACCAGCTCCTATAATTCACCCCTCCACTTT.

The CDR3 reads CATSDPTSGGAGETQYF. The CDR3 DNA sequence: TGTGCCACCAGTGATCCAACTAGCGGGGGGGCCGGAGAGACCCAGTACTTC. This sequence joins TRBV24-1 and TRBJ2-5; TRBD2 aligns across 13 bases. The CDR3 length is 17 residues. The germline CDR1 and CDR2 sequences are KGHDR and SFDVKD. V gave up 3 bases and J gave up 4 bases; unmatched junction bases: 7.

V usage is TRBV6-1 and J usage is TRBJ1-2; perhaps TRBD1 as D (5 bases). CDR1 is MNHNS, CDR2 SASEGT, per germline. The ends were cut back, 1 base at V and 1 base at J, with 10 bases in the middle. CDR3 length: 15 amino acids. CDR3: CASSEGYRLNYGYTF. The CDR3 DNA follows: TGTGCCAGCAGTGAAGGATACAGGCTTAACTATGGCTACACCTTC.

The V gene is TRBV11-2, the J gene TRBJ1-2; a weak D match, TRBD1 (5 bases). V was clipped by 7 bases and J by 6 bases, with 15 bases between them. Germline assignment: CDR1 SGHAT and CDR2 FQNNGV. The CDR3 spans 13 residues. The CDR3, as DNA: TGTGCCAGCACCCGAGGGGTACAGGATGGCTACACCTTC. Amino acid sequence: CASTRGVQDGYTF.

The V gene is TRBV5-1, the J gene TRBJ2-1; D is uncertain. The CDR3 has 11 amino acids. The germline CDR1 and CDR2 sequences are SGHRS and YFSETQ. The V gene lost 5 bases and the J gene lost 8 bases, with 8 bases spanning the gap. CDR3 loop: CASRREDEQFF. The CDR3 DNA is TGCGCCAGCAGAAGAGAGGATGAGCAGTTCTTC.

The chain uses TRBV15 and TRBJ2-7; D unclear. CDR1 and CDR2 (germline): LNHNV, YYDKDF (reference sequence). Trimming removed 0 bases at V and 0 bases at J, with 9 bases between. The CDR3 loop spans 15 amino acids. This CDR3 reads CATSRDKGHSYEQYF. Here the CDR3 DNA reads TGTGCCACCAGCAGAGATAAAGGGCACTCCTACGAGCAGTACTTC.

The rearrangement uses TRBV5-1 and TRBJ1-2, with D uncertain. Germline loops: CDR1 SGHRS, CDR2 YFSETQ. V shed 4 bases and J shed 6 bases, with 19 bases lying between them. This CDR3 is 15 amino acids long. The CDR3: CASSPRAQTEHGYTF. CDR3 coding DNA: TGCGCCAGCAGCCCACGGGCCCAGACTGAACATGGCTACACCTTC.

This clone occurred a few times. This chain links TRBV11-2 with TRBJ1-1; D unresolved. The germline gives CDR1 SGHAT, CDR2 FQNNGV. CDR3 size: 16 residues. The ends were cut back, 0 bases at V and 1 base at J, with 12 bases in the middle. CDR3 coding DNA: TGTGCCAGCAGCTTAGAATTTGGGCGTTCGAACACTGAAGCTTTCTTT. It codes for CASSLEFGRSNTEAFF.

The rearrangement joins TRBV3-1 (or the pseudogene TRBV3-2) to TRBJ1-3; D gene unclear. Between the trimmed V and J ends, which lost 1 base and 0 bases, there was a span of 4 bases. Germline V gene sequence: CDR1 LGHDT, CDR2 YNNKEL (reference sequence). The CDR3 is made up of 14 amino acids. The DNA for the CDR3 is TGTGCCAGCAGCCAAGGTAGCTCTGGAAACACCATATATTTT. Residues: CASSQGSSGNTIYF.

J is TRBJ2-3 and V is TRBV18, with D unresolved. The germline V and J ends were trimmed by 3 bases and 2 bases, with 24 bases remaining between them. The CDR3 extends over 19 amino acids. Germline V gene lookup returns CDR1 KGHSH and CDR2 LQKENI. CDR3 sequence: CASSPVVGRNIPSTDTQYF. The CDR3 region has the DNA TGTGCCAGCTCACCGGTAGTAGGTCGGAACATACCATCCACAGATACGCAGTATTTT.

The chain couples TRBV4-1 to TRBJ1-1; the D gene is possibly TRBD1 (6 bases). The CDR3 totals 15 residues. CDR1 is MGHRA and CDR2 is YSYEKL in the germline V gene. Trimming stripped 2 bases from V and 4 bases from J, with 14 bases between. CDR3 coding DNA: TGCGCCAGCAGCCAATCCAGGACAGTGGGCACTGAAGCTTTCTTT. It encodes CASSQSRTVGTEAFF.

The chain employs TRBV6-2 or TRBV6-3 and TRBJ2-7; unclear D gene. From germline, CDR1 is MNHEY and CDR2 SVGEGT. V was pared by 6 bases and J by 3 bases, with 9 bases between. This CDR3 is 12 amino acids long. The CDR3 sequence: CASSDISYEQYF. The CDR3 nucleotides are TGTGCCAGCAGCGATATAAGCTACGAGCAGTACTTC.

V is TRBV5-4 and J is TRBJ2-7, with 13 bases matching TRBD2. Germline lookup yields CDR1 SGHNT and CDR2 YYREEE (reference sequence). This CDR3 comprises 16 residues. After removal of 0 bases from V and 3 bases from J, the junction contained 3 bases not matched to a gene. The CDR3 DNA reads TGTGCCAGCAGCTTGGGGGGACTAGCGGGGTTCTACGAGCAGTACTTC. It translates to CASSLGGLAGFYEQYF.